This T cell receptor (beta chain) was captured by sequencing in a study of human T cells and chemical hapten exposure. The time point here: healthy volunteer bleed at 2 weeks. Total RNA was extracted from unfractionated whole blood. This clonotype was observed at least ten times. Trimming pared 0 bases from V and 0 bases from J, leaving 10 bases between. The CDR3 has 15 residues. CDR1 is DFQATT and CDR2 is SNEGSKA in the germline V gene (reference sequence). Source study methods: Sample TCR counts, which ranged from 23,224 to 690,600, had a median of around 93,000. TCRdb independently ran MiXCR on the RACE reads; one entry per CDR3 protein. These V and J calls originate from TCRdb's pipeline instead of the authors' own analysis. Here the sample spans tens of thousands of distinct CDR3 sequences, over 8% being singletons.

The J gene is TRBJ2-3, the V gene TRBV20-1; no clear D gene. The sequence was collected from a female donor in good health. Some clones in this sample may be carry-over from other donors' samples. Sequenced input: whole blood. CDR3 in amino acids: CSARDMATSTDTQYF. CDR3 nucleotides: TGCAGTGCTAGAGATATGGCTACTAGCACAGATACGCAGTATTTT.